This record concerns one TCR beta chain sequence. The entry originates in a study of cytomegalovirus exposure and HLA in healthy donors. V lost 4 bases and J 8 bases, leaving 14 bases between the germline ends. The CDR3 loop spans 14 amino acids. CDR1 KGHSH and CDR2 LQKENI come from the germline V gene. This table comes from immunoSEQ multiplex PCR, and its TCRdb copy is limited to in-frame clones, with some not included. The profile shows about 140,000 clones, roughly 81% of them singletons. Sequenced sample: PBMCs. This sequence originates from a woman aged 30 to 39 in good health and CMV-seronegative. The chain joins TRBV18 to TRBJ1-4; D unresolved. The CDR3 bases are TGTGCCAGCTCACGGCTTACAGTGGGCGAAAAACTGTTTTTT. Amino acid sequence: CASSRLTVGEKLFF. The variable domain in full, with the rest retrieved from reference TRBV18 and TRBJ1-4, is NAGVMQNPRHLVRRRGQEARLRCSPMKGHSHVYWYRQLPEEGLKFMVYLQKENIIDESGMPKERFSAEFPKEGPSILRIQQVVRGDSAAYFCASSRLTVGEKLFFGSGTQLSVL.